The 31 T cell receptor beta chains below were found in one sample sequenced in a study of blood T cell repertoires in COVID-19. The table came from immunoSEQ multiplex PCR; TCRdb's copy has only in-frame clones and leaves some out. The table has 200,000 to 250,000 clones, around four fifths seen once. The sequenced sample consisted of peripheral blood. The receptor set was obtained from a woman aged 70-85 years with active or convalescent COVID-19.

The chain recombines TRBV5-4 with TRBJ1-4; D possibly corresponds to TRBD1 (6 bases). This CDR3 has 15 residues. The V end was cut by 5 bases, the J end by 5 bases, with 16 bases between. Germline assignment: CDR1 SGHNT and CDR2 YYREEE (reference sequence). The CDR3 DNA is TGTGCCAGCAGTATAGGGGGACCCAACAATGAAAAACTGTTTTTT. Protein sequence: CASSIGGPNNEKLFF.

The gene calls are TRBV27 and TRBJ2-1, with a weak D call TRBD2 (5 bases). Germline values: CDR1 MNHEY, CDR2 SMNVEV (reference sequence). V shed 3 bases and J shed 0 bases, with 9 bases lying between them. The CDR3 runs 15 residues. The CDR3 DNA follows: TGTGCCAGCAGTTTTTTGGGGAGCTCCTACAATGAGCAGTTCTTC. This sequence encodes CASSFLGSSYNEQFF.

This rearrangement joins TRBV3-1 (or the pseudogene TRBV3-2) to TRBJ1-2; tentative D call: TRBD1 (5 bases). The germline V gene has CDR1 LGHDT and CDR2 YNNKEL (reference sequence). V gave up 6 bases and J gave up 5 bases, with 19 bases separating them. This CDR3 has 15 residues. DNA for the CDR3: TGTGCCAGCAGACCGACAGAGCGTTCCTCTTATGGCTACACCTTC. Its translation is CASRPTERSSYGYTF.

V usage is TRBV3-1 (or the pseudogene TRBV3-2) and J usage is TRBJ1-2; 7 bases map to TRBD1. Germline loops: CDR1 LGHDT, CDR2 YNNKEL (reference sequence). The V and J ends lost 4 bases and 2 bases, in that order; junction bases with no gene match: 13. This CDR3 comprises 17 residues. This chain's CDR3 is CASSLNEPLTGNYGYTF. In DNA form, the CDR3 reads TGTGCCAGCAGCCTAAACGAACCTTTGACAGGGAACTATGGCTACACCTTC.

The chain links TRBV28 to TRBJ2-7; the D is unclear. Germline CDR1 is MDHEN and CDR2 is SYDVKM. Trimming left V 1 base short and J 4 bases short, with 5 bases between. The CDR3 sequence is 12 residues long. The CDR3 DNA sequence: TGTGCCAGCAGTTTATTACAGTACGAGCAGTACTTC. Amino acids: CASSLLQYEQYF.

This clone was seen only once. J is TRBJ2-5 and V is TRBV7-6; the match to TRBD2 covers 12 bases. Per germline, CDR1 SGHVS and CDR2 FNYEAQ. The CDR3 has 15 amino acids. Trimming cost V 2 bases and J 4 bases; bases outside gene matches: 2. CDR3 amino acids: CASSLRTSGVETQYF. The CDR3 DNA reads TGTGCCAGCAGCTTACGGACTAGCGGGGTAGAGACCCAGTACTTC.

This sequence joins TRBV2 and TRBJ1-5; 8 nucleotides match TRBD1. The CDR3 extends over 16 amino acids. J was trimmed by 7 bases and V by 10 bases; bases with no gene match: 18. Germline lookup yields CDR1 SNHLY and CDR2 FYNNEI. The chain's CDR3 is CATKASARTGRQPQHF. The CDR3 nucleotides read TGTGCCACCAAAGCGTCCGCGCGGACAGGGAGGCAGCCCCAGCATTTT.

This clone was seen only once. The gene calls are TRBV2 and TRBJ1-2; D perhaps matches TRBD1 (6 bases). The V gene's germline CDR1 is SNHLY and CDR2 FYNNEI. Trimming pared 8 bases from V and 8 bases from J, leaving 15 bases between. The CDR3 runs 12 residues. The DNA for the CDR3 is TGTGCCAGCTCGGACAGCCTCGTCGGCTACACCTTC. It encodes CASSDSLVGYTF.

The rearrangement links TRBV6-2 or TRBV6-3 to TRBJ1-5; TRBD1 matches 9 bases. Germline CDR1 reads MNHEY; CDR2 reads SVGEGT. This CDR3 has 14 residues. J lost 5 bases, V lost 6 bases, and 5 bases had no gene match. The DNA for the CDR3 is TGTGCCAGCAGCAGGACAGGGGAAGATCAGCCCCAGCATTTT. Translated, it gives CASSRTGEDQPQHF.

This clone has just a few counts. The rearrangement links TRBV7-2 to TRBJ2-7, with D possibly TRBD2 on 6 matching bases. The CDR3 runs to 14 residues. The ends were cut back, 0 bases at V and 5 bases at J, with 11 bases in the middle. CDR1 is SGHTA and CDR2 is FQGNSA in the germline V gene. The CDR3 DNA reads TGTGCCAGCAGCTTAGCGGGGGGATCTCACGAGCAGTACTTC. This gives the protein CASSLAGGSHEQYF.

The genes are TRBV9 and TRBJ2-2, with D perhaps TRBD1 (5 bases). The V gene's germline CDR1 is SGDLS and CDR2 YYNGEE. V lost 5 bases and J lost 0, with 14 bases in between. The CDR3 is 16 residues long. DNA for the CDR3: TGTGCCAGCAGTTACCGACAGACAACGAACACCGGGGAGCTGTTTTTT. This gives the protein CASSYRQTTNTGELFF.

This clone came up once. The chain employs TRBV2 and TRBJ2-3; 10 nucleotides line up with TRBD2. This CDR3 contains 16 residues. With V trimmed by 6 bases and J by 1 base, 7 bases remained unmatched. From germline, CDR1 is SNHLY and CDR2 FYNNEI. The CDR3 here is CASRDPGTSGTDTQYF. CDR3 DNA sequence: TGTGCCAGCAGGGACCCCGGGACTAGCGGCACAGATACGCAGTATTTT. The full variable domain, in which reference TRBV2 and TRBJ2-3 provide the parts outside the CDR3, is EPEVTQTPSHQVTQMGQEVILRCVPISNHLYFYWYRQILGQKVEFLVSFYNNEISEKSEIFDDQFSVERPDGSNFTLKIRSTKLEDSAMYFCASRDPGTSGTDTQYFGPGTRLTVL.

This clone was recorded once. The chain recombines TRBV6-6 with TRBJ1-1, with TRBD1 identical over 7 bases. V shed 4 bases, J shed 5 bases, and the junction held 10 bases outside the gene matches. Per the germline V gene, CDR1 is MNHNY and CDR2 is SVGAGI (reference sequence). The CDR3 covers 15 residues. The chain's CDR3 is CASSSSVQGFTEAFF. The CDR3, as DNA: TGTGCCAGCAGTTCGTCAGTACAGGGGTTTACTGAAGCTTTCTTT.

This sequence joins TRBV19 and TRBJ2-7; D is unclear. The CDR3 loop spans 14 amino acids. The germline CDR1 and CDR2 sequences are LNHDA and SQIVND (reference sequence). Trimming removed 5 bases from V and 1 base from J, with 12 bases in between. CDR3 DNA: TGTGCCAGTAGTGCCTCCCCAGCGTCCTACGAGCAGTACTTC. This translates into CASSASPASYEQYF.

V is TRBV15 and J is TRBJ2-5; D is undetermined. Looked up from germline, CDR1 is LNHNV and CDR2 is YYDKDF (reference sequence). V was shortened by 0 bases and J by 0 bases, with 8 bases between the two germline ends. This CDR3 region has 15 residues. The CDR3 loop reads CATSRDPGNQETQYF. The CDR3 DNA sequence: TGTGCCACCAGCAGAGATCCGGGTAACCAAGAGACCCAGTACTTC.

The rearrangement links TRBV7-2 to TRBJ1-2, with 10 bases fitting TRBD1. Trimming took 5 bases from V and 4 from J; bases not matched to a gene: 7. Germline CDR1 and CDR2: SGHTA and FQGNSA. This CDR3 region has 15 residues. CDR3 protein: CASSKGQGIGYGYTF. The CDR3 region has the DNA TGTGCCAGCAGCAAGGGACAGGGGATTGGCTATGGCTACACCTTC.

This chain joins TRBV7-9 and TRBJ2-5; possibly TRBD2 for D (6 bases). Germline-derived CDR1 and CDR2 are SEHNR and FQNEAQ (reference sequence). CDR3 length: 14 amino acids. Trimming took off 5 bases at V and 2 bases at J, with 12 bases between the two ends. The CDR3 DNA follows: TGTGCCAGCAGCCCACTTGGGGGGCAAGAGACCCAGTACTTC. As protein: CASSPLGGQETQYF.

This clone was observed a handful of times. Here the CDR3 reads CASSHRLAGIYEQYF. In DNA form, the CDR3 reads TGTGCCAGCAGCCACCGACTAGCGGGTATTTACGAGCAGTACTTC. The chain recombines TRBV7-6 with TRBJ2-7; 10 positions match TRBD2. Germline trimming cut 5 bases from V and 4 bases from J; bases unmatched to any gene: 8. The CDR3 runs 15 residues. The germline V gene has CDR1 SGHVS and CDR2 FNYEAQ.

As for this clone: This sample also contains other DNA sequences that code for the same CDR3. The V gene is TRBV7-9, the J gene TRBJ1-6, with TRBD1 matching 8 bases. V lost 5 bases to trimming and J lost 10 bases; unmatched junction nucleotides: 7. Looked up from germline, CDR1 is SEHNR and CDR2 is FQNEAQ (reference sequence). CDR3 length: 14 residues. The CDR3 reads CASSPGQGGSPLHF. DNA of the CDR3: TGTGCCAGCAGCCCAGGACAGGGAGGATCACCCCTCCACTTT.

The rearrangement joins TRBV18 to TRBJ2-2, with TRBD1 matching over 7 bases. The CDR3 loop spans 15 amino acids. The V gene's germline CDR1 is KGHSH and CDR2 LQKENI. After removal of 3 bases from V and 7 bases from J, the junction contained 8 bases not matched to a gene. CDR3 sequence (DNA): TGTGCCAGCTCACCGGCACAGGGGAAGGACGGGGAGCTGTTTTTT. Translated: CASSPAQGKDGELFF. The full variable domain, completed using reference TRBV18 and TRBJ2-2, is NAGVMQNPRHLVRRRGQEARLRCSPMKGHSHVYWYRQLPEEGLKFMVYLQKENIIDESGMPKERFSAEFPKEGPSILRIQQVVRGDSAAYFCASSPAQGKDGELFFGEGSRLTVL.

This clone was observed once. The genes are TRBV3-1 (or the pseudogene TRBV3-2) and TRBJ2-2; D is ambiguous. In germline, CDR1 is LGHDT, CDR2 YNNKEL (reference sequence). The V end lost 0 bases, the J end lost 7 bases, and 6 bases lay between the germline ends. The length of the CDR3 is 13 residues. Here the CDR3 reads CASSQDPSGELFF. DNA for the CDR3: TGTGCCAGCAGCCAAGATCCGAGCGGGGAGCTGTTTTTT.

This chain connects TRBV28 to TRBJ1-2, with no clear D. This CDR3 is 11 amino acids long. The germline V and J ends were trimmed by 9 bases and 2 bases, with 7 bases remaining between them. Germline CDR1 is MDHEN and CDR2 is SYDVKM. The CDR3, as DNA: TGTGCCAGTTACTCAAACTATGGCTACACCTTC. Its protein product is CASYSNYGYTF.

In DNA, the CDR3 is TGTGCCAGCTCACCGCCCTCGACTAGCGTCGGGTACAATGAGCAGTTCTTC. It yields the protein CASSPPSTSVGYNEQFF. The J gene is TRBJ2-1, the V gene TRBV18, with TRBD2 identical over 8 bases. Germline CDR1 KGHSH, CDR2 LQKENI. The CDR3 is 17 amino acids. V shed 3 bases and J 4 bases; nucleotides not matched to a gene: 11.

The chain links TRBV3-1 (or the pseudogene TRBV3-2) to TRBJ1-2; D might be TRBD1 (5 bases). The CDR3 length is 13 residues. The germline gives CDR1 LGHDT, CDR2 YNNKEL (reference sequence). Trimming left V 0 bases short and J 7 bases short, with 9 bases between. Here the CDR3 reads CASSQEGLFGYTF. The DNA for the CDR3 is TGTGCCAGCAGCCAAGAGGGGCTGTTTGGCTACACCTTC.

This clone was observed a few times. This chain connects TRBV5-1 to TRBJ1-5, with TRBD1 matching over 8 bases. CDR1 and CDR2 from the germline V gene are SGHRS and YFSETQ. J was trimmed by 3 bases and V by 4 bases; bases with no gene match: 6. This CDR3 is 15 amino acids long. CDR3 in amino acids: CASSLTGDLNQPQHF. In nucleotides, the CDR3 is TGCGCCAGCAGCCTGACAGGGGACCTCAATCAGCCCCAGCATTTT.

This chain uses TRBV5-1 with TRBJ2-2, with 8 nucleotides matching TRBD1. Germline CDR1 is SGHRS and CDR2 is YFSETQ. V trimming: 3 bases; J trimming: 5 bases; junction bases outside the gene matches: 6. The CDR3 sequence is 15 residues long. The CDR3 loop is CASSWWGQVTGELFF. The CDR3 DNA reads TGCGCCAGCAGCTGGTGGGGACAGGTTACCGGGGAGCTGTTTTTT.

The chain uses TRBV9 and TRBJ2-1, with D possibly TRBD2 on 6 matching bases. CDR1 is SGDLS, CDR2 YYNGEE, per germline. This CDR3 contains 17 residues. V gave up 3 bases and J gave up 2 bases, with 18 bases separating them. CDR3 sequence reads: CASSAQRGSGTYNEQFF. The CDR3 DNA is TGTGCCAGCAGCGCCCAACGGGGTAGCGGAACCTACAATGAGCAGTTCTTC. The full variable domain, rest sourced from reference TRBV9 and TRBJ2-1, is DSGVTQTPKHLITATGQRVTLRCSPRSGDLSVYWYQQSLDQGLQFLIQYYNGEERAKGNILERFSAQQFPDLHSELNLSSLELGDSALYFCASSAQRGSGTYNEQFFGPGTRLTVL.

The V and J genes are TRBV12-3 or TRBV12-4 and TRBJ1-2, with D unclear. With 1 base removed from V and 8 bases from J, the gap between germline ends came to 11 bases. The CDR3 loop spans 13 amino acids. CDR3 amino acids: CASSLGGAGGYTF. In DNA, the CDR3 is TGTGCCAGCAGTTTAGGGGGAGCCGGGGGCTACACCTTC.

The chain links TRBV28 to TRBJ2-7; 7 nucleotides match TRBD2. J was trimmed by 5 bases and V by 1 base; bases with no gene match: 11. This CDR3 contains 16 residues. Per the germline V gene, CDR1 is MDHEN and CDR2 is SYDVKM. CDR3 DNA: TGTGCCAGCAGTTTATTACTAGCGTACGCTAGCCACGAGCAGTACTTC. This gives the protein CASSLLLAYASHEQYF.

The V gene is TRBV23-1, the J gene TRBJ1-4; 7 bases agree with TRBD1. TRBV23-1 is an open reading frame, and its role is uncertain. V was pared by 0 bases and J by 6 bases, with 7 bases of the junction left unmatched. The CDR3 contains 16 residues. CDR3: CASSQSKMQGDEKLFF. The CDR3 bases are TGCGCCAGCAGTCAATCGAAGATGCAGGGGGATGAAAAACTGTTTTTT.

The chain uses TRBV30 and TRBJ2-7; 7 bases agree with TRBD1. Germline-derived CDR1 and CDR2 are GTSNPN and SVGIG (reference sequence). The V gene end was trimmed by 0 bases and the J gene end by 6 bases; junction bases not matched to a gene: 5. The CDR3 is 13 residues long. Here the CDR3 DNA reads TGTGCCTGGAGTGTGGACAGGTTTGGCGAGCAGTACTTC. Protein product: CAWSVDRFGEQYF.